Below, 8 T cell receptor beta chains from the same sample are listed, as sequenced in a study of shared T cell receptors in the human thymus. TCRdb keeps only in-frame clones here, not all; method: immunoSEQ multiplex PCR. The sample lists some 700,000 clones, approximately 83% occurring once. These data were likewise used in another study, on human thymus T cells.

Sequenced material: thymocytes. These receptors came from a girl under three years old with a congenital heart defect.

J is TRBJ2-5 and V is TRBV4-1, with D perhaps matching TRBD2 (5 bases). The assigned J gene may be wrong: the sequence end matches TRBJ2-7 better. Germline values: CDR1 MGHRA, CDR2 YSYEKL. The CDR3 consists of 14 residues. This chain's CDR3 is CASSQVTTSYEQYF. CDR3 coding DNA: TGCGCCAGCAGCCAAGTGACTACAAGCTACGAGCAGTACTTC.

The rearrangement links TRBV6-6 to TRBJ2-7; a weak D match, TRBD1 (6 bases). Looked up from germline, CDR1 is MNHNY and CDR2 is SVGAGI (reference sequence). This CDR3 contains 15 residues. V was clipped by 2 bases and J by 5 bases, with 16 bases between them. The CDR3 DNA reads TGTGCCAGCAGTTACCCGGCACAGGGACCCCACGAGCAGTACTTC. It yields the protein CASSYPAQGPHEQYF.

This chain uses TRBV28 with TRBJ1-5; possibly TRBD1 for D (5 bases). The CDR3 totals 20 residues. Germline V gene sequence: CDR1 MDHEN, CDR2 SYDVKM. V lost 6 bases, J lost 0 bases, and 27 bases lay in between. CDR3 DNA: TGTGCCAGCAGAAACGTTGGGGCAGCGAGAGGTTGTTATAGCAATCAGCCCCAGCATTTT. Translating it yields CASRNVGAARGCYSNQPQHF.

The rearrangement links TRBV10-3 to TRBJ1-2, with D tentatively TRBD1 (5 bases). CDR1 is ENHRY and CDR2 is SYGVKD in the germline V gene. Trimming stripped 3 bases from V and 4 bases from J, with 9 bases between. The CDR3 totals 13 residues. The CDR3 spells CAISDNRTYGYTF. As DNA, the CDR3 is TGTGCCATCAGTGATAACAGGACCTATGGCTACACCTTC.

The CDR3, as DNA: TGTGCCAGCAGTTTATGTGGGGACAGGAGGTGCGAGCAGTTCTTC. Translation: CASSLCGDRRCEQFF. The rearrangement uses TRBV27 and TRBJ2-1; 8 bases are a match to TRBD1. CDR3 length equals 15 residues. V shed 1 base and J 10 bases; nucleotides not matched to a gene: 9. Germline loops: CDR1 MNHEY, CDR2 SMNVEV (reference sequence).

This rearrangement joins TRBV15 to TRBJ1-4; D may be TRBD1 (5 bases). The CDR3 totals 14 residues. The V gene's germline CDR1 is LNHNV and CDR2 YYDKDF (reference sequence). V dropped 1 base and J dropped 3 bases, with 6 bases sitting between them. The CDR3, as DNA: TGTGCCACCAGCAGAGGGGGGGCTAATGAAAAACTGTTTTTT. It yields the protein CATSRGGANEKLFF.

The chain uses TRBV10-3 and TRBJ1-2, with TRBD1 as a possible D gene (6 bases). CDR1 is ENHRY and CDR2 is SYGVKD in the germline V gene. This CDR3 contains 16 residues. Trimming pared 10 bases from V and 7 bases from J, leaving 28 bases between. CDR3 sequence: CATTDPGGGRVGGYTF. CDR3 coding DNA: TGTGCCACCACCGATCCGGGGGGCGGGAGGGTAGGTGGCTACACCTTC.

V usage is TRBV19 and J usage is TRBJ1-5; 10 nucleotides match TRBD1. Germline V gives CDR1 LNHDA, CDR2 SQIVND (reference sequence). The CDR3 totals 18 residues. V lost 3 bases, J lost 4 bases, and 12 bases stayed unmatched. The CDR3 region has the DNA TGTGCCAGTAGTATGGCGGGACAGGGGCCCCAGTCAAATCAGCCCCAGCATTTT. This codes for CASSMAGQGPQSNQPQHF. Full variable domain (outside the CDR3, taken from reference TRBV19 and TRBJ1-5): DGGITQSPKYLFRKEGQNVTLSCEQNLNHDAMYWYRQDPGQGLRLIYYSQIVNDFQKGDIAEGYSVSREKKESFPLTVTSAQKNPTAFYLCASSMAGQGPQSNQPQHFGDGTRLSIL.